These 32 T cell receptor beta chains share one sample of origin, sequenced in a study of identical twins. TCRdb itself ran the 5' RACE reads through MiXCR, one entry per CDR3 protein. The data contain about 790,000 distinct CDR3 sequences, around a sixth of them singletons. This same sample was also taken into another study, of T cells expressing NK-cell markers.

What was sequenced was PBMCs. The source is a woman between 18 and 29 years old in good health.

This clonotype was seen only a few times. V is TRBV7-2 and J is TRBJ2-1; D ambiguous. The CDR3 contains 12 residues. With 10 bases removed from V and 4 bases from J, the gap between germline ends came to 11 bases. Looked up from germline, CDR1 is SGHTA and CDR2 is FQGNSA. The CDR3 protein is CATPDGYNEQFF. For the CDR3, the DNA is TGTGCCACCCCGGACGGATACAATGAGCAGTTCTTC.

The chain has TRBV7-9 and TRBJ2-1, with TRBD2 matching 9 bases. The CDR3 length is 15 residues. Germline V gene lookup returns CDR1 SEHNR and CDR2 FQNEAQ (reference sequence). V trimming: 6 bases; J trimming: 2 bases; junction bases outside the gene matches: 5. The CDR3 nucleotides are TGTGCCAGCAGTGGCGGGGGGGAGCCCTACAATGAGCAGTTCTTC. Translating gives CASSGGGEPYNEQFF.

The CDR3 loop reads CAWEVGGSYQETQYF. In nucleotides, the CDR3 is TGTGCCTGGGAGGTGGGCGGATCGTACCAAGAGACCCAGTACTTC. V gene TRBV30 combines with J gene TRBJ2-5, with D unresolved. Trimming left V 5 bases short and J 0 bases short, with 16 bases between. The V gene's germline CDR1 is GTSNPN and CDR2 SVGIG (reference sequence). The CDR3 contains 15 residues.

This clonotype appeared a few times. V and J are TRBV30 and TRBJ2-7, with 8 nucleotides matching TRBD1. Germline loops: CDR1 GTSNPN, CDR2 SVGIG (reference sequence). V lost 1 base and J lost 3; bases outside the gene matches: 14. The CDR3 covers 17 residues. The CDR3 loop is CAWSGGTGGFSYYEQYF. The CDR3 nucleotides read TGTGCCTGGAGTGGCGGGACAGGAGGATTCAGTTACTACGAGCAGTACTTC.

The chain links TRBV7-2 to TRBJ2-5; 15 positions match TRBD2. The V segment lost 5 bases and the J segment 8 bases; nucleotides outside the gene matches: 9. The CDR3 is made up of 16 amino acids. Germline V CDR1 and CDR2: SGHTA, FQGNSA. In DNA, the CDR3 is TGTGCCAGCAGCACGGGACTAGCGGGAGGTCAATCAACCCAGTACTTC. As protein: CASSTGLAGGQSTQYF.

This clonotype was seen only a few times. This chain uses TRBV4-2 with TRBJ1-1; D unclear. Trimming removed 0 bases at V and 1 base at J, with 9 bases between. Per germline, CDR1 LGHNA and CDR2 YNFKEQ. The CDR3 spans 15 residues. Here the CDR3 reads CASSQEPARNTEAFF. For the CDR3, the DNA is TGTGCCAGCAGCCAAGAGCCGGCCCGGAACACTGAAGCTTTCTTT.

This clonotype has more than one count but fewer than ten. At one end the junction does not follow the germline gene, possibly because of a read error. This rearrangement joins TRBV9 to TRBJ2-1; D is tentatively TRBD1 or TRBD2 (6 bases each). Germline V gives CDR1 SGDLS, CDR2 YYNGEE. The CDR3 has 16 residues. The CDR3 DNA reads as TGTGCCAGCGGCGTGCTTGGGGGGCCCTTTTACAATGAGCAGTTCTTC. The encoded protein is CASGVLGGPFYNEQFF.

This clonotype was observed a handful of times. The chain joins TRBV20-1 to TRBJ2-7; 8 bases map to TRBD2. Per the germline V gene, CDR1 is DFQATT and CDR2 is SNEGSKA (reference sequence). The V gene end was trimmed by 7 bases and the J gene end by 3 bases; junction bases not matched to a gene: 11. The CDR3 has 14 residues. This CDR3 is CSGRKSGTSYEQYF. CDR3 coding DNA: TGCAGTGGTAGGAAATCCGGGACTAGCTACGAGCAGTACTTC.

This clonotype was picked up many times. This chain links TRBV20-1 with TRBJ2-3, with D possibly TRBD2 on 6 matching bases. CDR1 and CDR2 (germline): DFQATT, SNEGSKA (reference sequence). The CDR3 is 13 amino acids. The ends were cut back, 6 bases at V and 0 bases at J, with 10 bases in the middle. DNA for the CDR3: TGCAGTGCAGTGGGGACTAGCACAGATACGCAGTATTTT. As protein: CSAVGTSTDTQYF.

V and J are TRBV12-3 or TRBV12-4 and TRBJ2-1, with D tentatively TRBD1 or TRBD2 (5 bases each). CDR3 length: 15 amino acids. V was trimmed by 0 bases and J by 10 bases, leaving 16 bases between them. The CDR3 loop reads CASSLAGVALVEQFF. As DNA, the CDR3 is TGTGCCAGCAGTTTAGCGGGGGTAGCACTGGTCGAGCAGTTCTTC.

The chain uses TRBV10-3 and TRBJ2-1; 10 bases are a match to TRBD2. The CDR3 is 18 amino acids. CDR1 is ENHRY, CDR2 SYGVKD, per germline. J gave up 0 bases and V 11 bases, and 16 bases lay outside the gene matches. DNA for the CDR3: TGTGCCCTCGCAGCGACTCTAGCGGGAGCTAGCTCCTACAATGAGCAGTTCTTC. Its protein product is CALAATLAGASSYNEQFF.

The chain employs TRBV9 and TRBJ2-2, with D possibly being TRBD1 (6 bases). CDR3 size: 15 residues. The germline V and J ends were trimmed by 2 bases and 7 bases, with 15 bases remaining between them. Germline lookup yields CDR1 SGDLS and CDR2 YYNGEE. CDR3 bases: TGTGCCAGCAGCGTTGACAGGCTAAAGGGCGGGGAGCTGTTTTTT. Translating it yields CASSVDRLKGGELFF.

This clonotype was counted many times. The gene calls are TRBV12-3 or TRBV12-4 and TRBJ2-5; weak D call: TRBD2 (5 bases). This CDR3 spans 13 amino acids. Trimming cost V 5 bases and J 5 bases, with 12 bases left between them. The CDR3 sequence is CASSRTRSETQYF. CDR3 nucleotide sequence: TGTGCCAGCAGTCGTACTAGGAGCGAGACCCAGTACTTC.

This clonotype was observed a handful of times. The J gene is TRBJ2-7, the V gene TRBV7-9, with TRBD1 matching 9 bases. Germline values: CDR1 SEHNR, CDR2 FQNEAQ (reference sequence). CDR3 length: 16 residues. Losses at the gene ends were 5 bases for V and 5 bases for J; bases not matched to a gene: 13. Here the CDR3 DNA reads TGTGCCAGCAGCCAGTTATTACAGGGGGCGGTCAACGAGCAGTACTTC. Amino acids: CASSQLLQGAVNEQYF. The whole variable domain, filled in from reference TRBV7-9 and TRBJ2-7, reads DTGVSQNPRHKITKRGQNVTFRCDPISEHNRLYWYRQTLGQGPEFLTYFQNEAQLEKSRLLSDRFSAERPKGSFSTLEIQRTEQGDSAMYLCASSQLLQGAVNEQYFGPGTRLTVT.

J is TRBJ1-2 and V is TRBV7-9, with a weak D call TRBD1 (6 bases). Germline V CDR1 and CDR2: SEHNR, FQNEAQ (reference sequence). The CDR3 spans 17 residues. V was cut by 2 bases and J by 0 bases, with 16 bases left in between. CDR3 DNA sequence: TGTGCCAGCAGCTTATTAGGAGGGACAAAGACTAACTATGGCTACACCTTC. It codes for CASSLLGGTKTNYGYTF.

This clonotype was seen a handful of times. The chain employs TRBV20-1 and TRBJ2-3, with 11 bases identical to TRBD2. This CDR3 region has 13 residues. Germline loops: CDR1 DFQATT, CDR2 SNEGSKA (reference sequence). Losses at the gene ends were 6 bases for V and 4 bases for J; bases not matched to a gene: 3. DNA of the CDR3: TGCAGTGCCGAACTAGCGGGAGCAGATACGCAGTATTTT. It encodes CSAELAGADTQYF.

The V gene is TRBV20-1, the J gene TRBJ2-1, with a weak D call TRBD2 (6 bases). Trimming stripped 6 bases from V and 0 bases from J, with 18 bases between. Germline V gene data show CDR1 as DFQATT and CDR2 as SNEGSKA (reference sequence). CDR3 size: 16 residues. CDR3 region: CSAQRGRNSSYNEQFF. CDR3 DNA: TGCAGTGCCCAAAGAGGGAGGAACAGCTCCTACAATGAGCAGTTCTTC.

The chain recombines TRBV5-1 with TRBJ2-3; 7 bases map to TRBD2. The trim removed 4 bases at V and 1 base at J, leaving 15 bases unmatched. Germline CDR1 SGHRS, CDR2 YFSETQ. The length of the CDR3 is 18 residues. CDR3 nucleotide sequence: TGCGCCAGCAGCCTGTTTGGGGCTAGCGGAGAGGGCACAGATACGCAGTATTTT. It translates to CASSLFGASGEGTDTQYF.

The V and J genes are TRBV10-3 and TRBJ2-1, with D uncertain. Germline CDR1 reads ENHRY; CDR2 reads SYGVKD. The CDR3 totals 12 residues. The V end lost 2 bases, the J end lost 8 bases, and 7 bases lay between the germline ends. The CDR3 reads CAISEEWHEQFF. The CDR3 region has the DNA TGTGCCATCAGTGAGGAATGGCATGAGCAGTTCTTC.

Here the CDR3 reads CASSPSGTRAGNTIYF. CDR3 coding DNA: TGCGCCAGCAGCCCGTCCGGGACTCGGGCTGGAAACACCATATATTTT. This rearrangement joins TRBV5-1 to TRBJ1-3, with a tentative D call TRBD1 (5 bases). Germline CDR1 reads SGHRS; CDR2 reads YFSETQ. The CDR3 contains 16 residues. V was trimmed by 4 bases and J by 2 bases, leaving 16 bases between them. Full variable domain (remainder filled in from reference TRBV5-1 and TRBJ1-3): KAGVTQTPRYLIKTRGQQVTLSCSPISGHRSVSWYQQTPGQGLQFLFEYFSETQRNKGNFPGRFSGRQFSNSRSEMNVSTLELGDSALYLCASSPSGTRAGNTIYFGEGSWLTVV.

Only one count was recorded for this clonotype. The chain has TRBV7-2 and TRBJ2-3, with 9 bases identical to TRBD1. The CDR3 loop spans 15 amino acids. V lost 5 bases, J lost 4 bases, and 7 bases stayed unmatched. CDR1 SGHTA and CDR2 FQGNSA come from the germline V gene. CDR3 region: CASSPSGQGSDTQYF. The CDR3 DNA reads TGTGCCAGCAGCCCTAGCGGACAGGGGTCAGATACGCAGTATTTT.

This clonotype has more than one count but fewer than ten. The chain employs TRBV4-1 and TRBJ2-7; 8 positions agree with TRBD1. The CDR3 extends over 14 amino acids. With V trimmed by 2 bases and J by 3 bases, 3 bases remained unmatched. The germline CDR1 and CDR2 sequences are MGHRA and YSYEKL. CDR3 residues: CASSQRTGSYEQYF. The CDR3 nucleotides are TGCGCCAGCAGCCAACGGACAGGGAGCTACGAGCAGTACTTC.

This clonotype was seen more than once but under ten times. The chain links TRBV12-3 or TRBV12-4 to TRBJ1-1; D gene ambiguous. The CDR3 has 15 residues. Trimming pared 0 bases from V and 3 bases from J, leaving 11 bases between. CDR3 in DNA: TGTGCCAGCAGTTTAGCGCAGTGGGATTACACTGAAGCTTTCTTT. Its translation: CASSLAQWDYTEAFF.

The gene calls are TRBV3-1 and TRBJ2-3; TRBD2 aligns across 10 bases. V gave up 3 bases and J gave up 4 bases; unmatched junction bases: 7. The V gene's germline CDR1 is LGHDT and CDR2 YNNKEL (reference sequence). This CDR3 has 16 residues. CDR3 amino acids: CASSQNVGLAADTQYF. In nucleotides, the CDR3 is TGTGCCAGCAGCCAGAATGTCGGACTAGCGGCAGATACGCAGTATTTT.

This clonotype turned up a few times. The chain links TRBV12-3 or TRBV12-4 to TRBJ1-1; 8 bases match TRBD1. CDR3 length equals 12 residues. Unmatched junction bases numbered 4, after V lost 3 bases and J lost 10 bases. CDR3 sequence (DNA): TGTGCCAGCAGTTTTGGACAGGGTCGAGCTTTCTTT. Residues: CASSFGQGRAFF.

The J gene is TRBJ2-1, the V gene TRBV5-1; a weak D match, TRBD2 (6 bases). The length of the CDR3 is 15 residues. Trimming shortened V by 4 bases and J by 7 bases, and 18 bases separated the two germline ends. Germline V gene data show CDR1 as SGHRS and CDR2 as YFSETQ. The DNA of the CDR3 is TGCGCCAGCAGCCACGGGGCTAGCGAATGGAATGAGCAGTTCTTC. This codes for CASSHGASEWNEQFF.

This rearrangement joins TRBV20-1 to TRBJ1-5; D unresolved. The V gene lost 3 bases and the J gene lost 6 bases, with 18 bases spanning the gap. This CDR3 contains 15 residues. Germline values: CDR1 DFQATT, CDR2 SNEGSKA (reference sequence). This CDR3 reads CSASPFSLNAQPQHF. The CDR3 DNA reads as TGCAGTGCTAGTCCCTTCTCCCTGAACGCTCAGCCCCAGCATTTT.

This clonotype has at least ten counts. The rearrangement uses TRBV12-3 or TRBV12-4 and TRBJ2-2; no definite D call. With 4 bases removed from V and 6 bases from J, the gap between germline ends came to 3 bases. This CDR3 spans 11 amino acids. For the CDR3, the DNA is TGTGCCAGCAGTTGGGCCGGGGAGCTGTTTTTT. This encodes CASSWAGELFF.

This clonotype was detected a few times. The chain uses TRBV4-3 and TRBJ2-1, with D possibly being TRBD2 (5 bases). V lost 1 base, J lost 9 bases, and 13 bases lay in between. Germline CDR1 is LGHNA and CDR2 is YSLEER. This CDR3 has 14 amino acids. This CDR3 reads CASSQGRLAPEQFF. The CDR3 DNA reads as TGCGCCAGCAGCCAAGGGCGGCTAGCCCCTGAGCAGTTCTTC.

Only a few counts were recorded for this clonotype. The genes are TRBV7-2 and TRBJ2-5; D gene unclear. The germline CDR1 and CDR2 sequences are SGHTA and FQGNSA. CDR3 length: 14 amino acids. Trimming pared 5 bases from V and 1 base from J, leaving 11 bases between. In DNA form, the CDR3 reads TGTGCCAGCAGCCCCGTCACGGGCCAAGAGACCCAGTACTTC. Translated, it gives CASSPVTGQETQYF.

There are a few counts of this clonotype. The chain uses TRBV7-2 and TRBJ2-1; D is undetermined. CDR3 length equals 14 residues. V was cut by 1 base and J by 3 bases, with 7 bases left in between. Germline CDR1 is SGHTA and CDR2 is FQGNSA. CDR3 DNA sequence: TGTGCCAGCAGCTTAGGGAGCGTCTACAATGAGCAGTTCTTC. It encodes CASSLGSVYNEQFF.

V gene TRBV3-1 combines with J gene TRBJ2-7, with D maybe TRBD2 (6 bases). Germline loops: CDR1 LGHDT, CDR2 YNNKEL (reference sequence). The CDR3 totals 12 residues. The V end was cut by 0 bases, the J end by 9 bases, with 9 bases between. The CDR3 here is CASSQDRGRQYF. The CDR3, as DNA: TGTGCCAGCAGCCAAGATCGGGGGAGGCAGTACTTC.